This entry is about one T cell receptor (beta chain). The entry originates in a study of blood T cell repertoires in COVID-19. The protocol was immunoSEQ multiplex PCR, while the TCRdb copy is restricted to in-frame clones and leaves out a portion. The sample comprises a few hundred thousand clones, 88% of which are singletons, and 0.7% to 0.85% rests with the top ten. The origin of this receptor is a woman in her 30s with acute or convalescent COVID-19. Sequences were obtained from peripheral blood.

CDR3 in DNA: TGTGCCAGCAGCGGGTACCCCGAACTACCCCCGATGTACTTC. Translation gives CASSGYPELPPMYF. The chain links TRBV3-1 (or the pseudogene TRBV3-2) to TRBJ2-7; D uncertain. The CDR3 consists of 14 residues. Germline lookup yields CDR1 LGHDT and CDR2 YNNKEL (reference sequence). Deletions cut 5 bases from V and 12 bases from J, with 23 bases between.